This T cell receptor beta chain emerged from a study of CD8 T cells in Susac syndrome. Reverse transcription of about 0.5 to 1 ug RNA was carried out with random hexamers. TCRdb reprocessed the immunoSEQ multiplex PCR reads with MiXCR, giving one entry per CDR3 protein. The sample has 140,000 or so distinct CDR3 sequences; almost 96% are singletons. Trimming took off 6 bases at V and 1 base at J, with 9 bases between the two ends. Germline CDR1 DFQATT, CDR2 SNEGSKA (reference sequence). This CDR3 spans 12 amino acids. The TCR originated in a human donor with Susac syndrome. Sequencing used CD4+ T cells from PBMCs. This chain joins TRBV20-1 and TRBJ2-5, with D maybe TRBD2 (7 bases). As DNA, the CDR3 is TGCAGTGCCGCGGGGGCCCAAGAGACCCAGTACTTC. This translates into CSAAGAQETQYF.